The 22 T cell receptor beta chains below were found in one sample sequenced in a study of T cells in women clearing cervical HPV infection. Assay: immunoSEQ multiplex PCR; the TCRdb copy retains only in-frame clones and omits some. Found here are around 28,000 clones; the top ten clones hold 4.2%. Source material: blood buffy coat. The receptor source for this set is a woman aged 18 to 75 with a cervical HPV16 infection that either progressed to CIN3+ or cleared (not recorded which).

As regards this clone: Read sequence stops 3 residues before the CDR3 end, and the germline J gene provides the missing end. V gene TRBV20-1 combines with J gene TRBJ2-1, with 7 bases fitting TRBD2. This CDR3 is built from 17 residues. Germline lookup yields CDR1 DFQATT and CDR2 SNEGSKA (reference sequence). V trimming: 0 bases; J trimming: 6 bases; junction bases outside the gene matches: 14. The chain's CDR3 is CSARDPLLAQLTNEQFF. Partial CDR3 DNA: TGCAGTGCTAGAGACCCTTTACTAGCGCAATTAACCAATGAG.

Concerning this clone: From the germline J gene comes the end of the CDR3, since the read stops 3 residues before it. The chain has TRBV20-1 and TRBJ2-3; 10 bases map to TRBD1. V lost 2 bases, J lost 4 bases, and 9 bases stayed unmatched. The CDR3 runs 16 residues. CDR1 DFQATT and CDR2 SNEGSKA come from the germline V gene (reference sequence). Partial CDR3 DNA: TGCAGTGCTAGACTATGGTTGGACAGGGGGGCAGATACG. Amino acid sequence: CSARLWLDRGADT. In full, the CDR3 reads CSARLWLDRGADTQYF.

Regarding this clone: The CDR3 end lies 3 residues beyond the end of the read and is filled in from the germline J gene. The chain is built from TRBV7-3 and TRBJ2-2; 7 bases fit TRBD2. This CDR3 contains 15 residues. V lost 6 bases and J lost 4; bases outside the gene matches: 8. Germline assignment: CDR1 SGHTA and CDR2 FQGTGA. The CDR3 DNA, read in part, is TGTGCCAGCAGAAGCGGGCTAGCGGTCACCGGGGAG. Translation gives CASRSGLAVTGE. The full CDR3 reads CASRSGLAVTGELFF.

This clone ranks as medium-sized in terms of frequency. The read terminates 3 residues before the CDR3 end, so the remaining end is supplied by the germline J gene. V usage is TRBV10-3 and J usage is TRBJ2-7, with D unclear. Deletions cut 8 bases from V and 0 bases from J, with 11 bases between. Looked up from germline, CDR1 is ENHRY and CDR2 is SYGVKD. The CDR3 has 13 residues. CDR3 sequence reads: CAIGDISSYEQYF. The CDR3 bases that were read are TGTGCCATCGGAGACATTAGCTCCTACGAG.

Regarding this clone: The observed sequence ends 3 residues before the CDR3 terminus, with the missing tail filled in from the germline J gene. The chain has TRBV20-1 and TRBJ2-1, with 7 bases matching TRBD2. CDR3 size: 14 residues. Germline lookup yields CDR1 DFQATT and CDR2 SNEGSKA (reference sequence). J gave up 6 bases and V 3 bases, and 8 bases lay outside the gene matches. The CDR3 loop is CSASGLELGNEQFF. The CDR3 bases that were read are TGCAGTGCTAGTGGACTAGAGCTAGGCAATGAG.

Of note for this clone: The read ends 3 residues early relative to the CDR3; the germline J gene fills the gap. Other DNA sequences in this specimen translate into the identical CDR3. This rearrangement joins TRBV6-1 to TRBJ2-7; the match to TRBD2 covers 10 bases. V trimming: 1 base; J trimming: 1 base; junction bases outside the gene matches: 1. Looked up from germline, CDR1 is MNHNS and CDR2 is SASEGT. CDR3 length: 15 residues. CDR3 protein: CASSEGTSGSYEQYF. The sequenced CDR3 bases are TGTGCCAGCAGTGAAGGGACTAGCGGATCCTACGAG.

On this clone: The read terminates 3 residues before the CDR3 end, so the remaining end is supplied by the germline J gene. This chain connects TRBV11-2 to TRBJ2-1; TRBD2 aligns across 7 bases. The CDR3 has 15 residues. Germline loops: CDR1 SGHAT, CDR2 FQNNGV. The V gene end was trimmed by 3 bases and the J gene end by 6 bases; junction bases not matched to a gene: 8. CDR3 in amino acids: CASSFRAGPLNEQFF. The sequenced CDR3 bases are TGTGCCAGCAGCTTCCGAGCGGGACCCCTCAATGAG.

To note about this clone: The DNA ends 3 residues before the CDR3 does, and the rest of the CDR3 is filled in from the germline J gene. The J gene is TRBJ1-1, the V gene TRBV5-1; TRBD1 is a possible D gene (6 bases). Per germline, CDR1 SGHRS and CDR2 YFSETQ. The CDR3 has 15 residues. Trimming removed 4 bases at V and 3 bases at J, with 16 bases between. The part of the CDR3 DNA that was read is TGCGCCAGCAGCCGGGGGGCGGGGAGGGACACTGAA. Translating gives CASSRGAGRDTE. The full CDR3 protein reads CASSRGAGRDTEAFF.

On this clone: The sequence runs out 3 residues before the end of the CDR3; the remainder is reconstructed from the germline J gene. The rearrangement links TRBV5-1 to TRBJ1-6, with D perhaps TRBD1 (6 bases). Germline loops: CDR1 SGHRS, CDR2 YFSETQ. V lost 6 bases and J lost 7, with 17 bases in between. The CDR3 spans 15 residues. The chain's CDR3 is CASTSRAGANSPLHF. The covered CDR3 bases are TGCGCCAGCACCTCACGGGCAGGGGCGAATTCACCC.

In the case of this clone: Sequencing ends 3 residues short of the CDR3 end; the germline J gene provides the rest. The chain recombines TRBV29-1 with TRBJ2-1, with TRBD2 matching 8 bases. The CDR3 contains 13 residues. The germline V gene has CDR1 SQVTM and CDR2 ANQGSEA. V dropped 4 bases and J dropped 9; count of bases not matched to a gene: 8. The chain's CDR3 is CSVAQREFGEQFF. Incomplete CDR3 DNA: TGCAGCGTTGCTCAGCGGGAGTTCGGTGAG.

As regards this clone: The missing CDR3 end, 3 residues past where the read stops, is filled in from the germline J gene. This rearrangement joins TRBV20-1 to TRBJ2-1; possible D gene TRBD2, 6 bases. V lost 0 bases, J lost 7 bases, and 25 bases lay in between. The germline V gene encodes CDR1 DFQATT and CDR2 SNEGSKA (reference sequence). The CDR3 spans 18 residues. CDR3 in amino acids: CSARDSGAAGWYRNEQFF. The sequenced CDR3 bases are TGCAGTGCTAGAGATTCTGGGGCGGCGGGGTGGTATCGGAATGAG.

CDR3 amino acids: CASSPGYGYTF. The covered CDR3 bases are TGTGCCAGTAGTCCAGGGTACGGC. J is TRBJ1-2 and V is TRBV19; TRBD1 is a possible D gene (5 bases). Sequencing ends 3 residues short of the CDR3 end; the germline J gene provides the rest. The CDR3 loop spans 11 amino acids. Germline V CDR1 and CDR2: LNHDA, SQIVND (reference sequence).

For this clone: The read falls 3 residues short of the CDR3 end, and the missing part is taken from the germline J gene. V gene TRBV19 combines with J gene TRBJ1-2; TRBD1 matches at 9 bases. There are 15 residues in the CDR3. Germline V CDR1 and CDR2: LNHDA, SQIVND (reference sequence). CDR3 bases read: TGTGCCAGTAGTATAACCGGGACAGGGACCTACGAC. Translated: CASSITGTGTYD. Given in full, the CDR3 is CASSITGTGTYDYTF.

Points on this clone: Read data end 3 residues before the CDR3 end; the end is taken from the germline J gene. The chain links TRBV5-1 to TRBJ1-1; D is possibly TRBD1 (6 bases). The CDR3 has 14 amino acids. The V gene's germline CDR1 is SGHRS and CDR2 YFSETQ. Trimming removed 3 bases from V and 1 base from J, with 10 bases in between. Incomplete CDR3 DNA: TGCGCCAGCAGCTACGGACAGACGAACACTGAA. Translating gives CASSYGQTNTE. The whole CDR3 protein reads CASSYGQTNTEAFF.

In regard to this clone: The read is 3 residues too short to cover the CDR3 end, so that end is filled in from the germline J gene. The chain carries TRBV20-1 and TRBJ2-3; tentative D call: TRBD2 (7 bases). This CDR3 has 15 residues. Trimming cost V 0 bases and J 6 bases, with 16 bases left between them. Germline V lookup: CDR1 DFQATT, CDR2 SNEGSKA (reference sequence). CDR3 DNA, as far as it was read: TGCAGTGCTAGAGATAGAGGGGGGGCCAAGGATACG. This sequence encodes CSARDRGGAKDT. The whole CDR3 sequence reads CSARDRGGAKDTQYF.

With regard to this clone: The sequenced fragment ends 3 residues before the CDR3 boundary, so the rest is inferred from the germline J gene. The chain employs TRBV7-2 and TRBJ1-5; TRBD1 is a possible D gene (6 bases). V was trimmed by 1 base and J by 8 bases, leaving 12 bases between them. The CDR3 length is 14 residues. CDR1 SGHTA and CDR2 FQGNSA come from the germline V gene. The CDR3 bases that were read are TGTGCCAGCAGCTTAGTCAGGGGTGGTGAGCCC. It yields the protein CASSLVRGGEP. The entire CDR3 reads CASSLVRGGEPQHF. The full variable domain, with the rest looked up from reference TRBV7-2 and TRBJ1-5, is GAGVSQSPSNKVTEKGKDVELRCDPISGHTALYWYRQSLGQGLEFLIYFQGNSAPDKSGLPSDRFSAERTGGSVSTLTIQRTQQEDSAVYLCASSLVRGGEPQHFGDGTRLSIL.

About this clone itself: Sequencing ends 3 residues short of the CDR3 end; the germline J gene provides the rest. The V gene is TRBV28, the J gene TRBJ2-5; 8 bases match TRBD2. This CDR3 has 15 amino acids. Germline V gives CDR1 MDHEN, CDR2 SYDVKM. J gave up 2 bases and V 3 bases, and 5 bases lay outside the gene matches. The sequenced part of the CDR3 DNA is TGTGCCAGCAGTTTGACTAGCGAACTACAAGAGACC. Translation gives CASSLTSELQET. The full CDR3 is CASSLTSELQETQYF.

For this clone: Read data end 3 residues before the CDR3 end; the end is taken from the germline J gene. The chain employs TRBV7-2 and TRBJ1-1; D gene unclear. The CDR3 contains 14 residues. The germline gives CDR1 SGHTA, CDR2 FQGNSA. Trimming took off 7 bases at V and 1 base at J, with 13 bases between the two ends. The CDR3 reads CASNLHGENTEAFF. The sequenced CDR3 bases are TGTGCCAGCAACCTCCACGGGGAGAACACTGAA.

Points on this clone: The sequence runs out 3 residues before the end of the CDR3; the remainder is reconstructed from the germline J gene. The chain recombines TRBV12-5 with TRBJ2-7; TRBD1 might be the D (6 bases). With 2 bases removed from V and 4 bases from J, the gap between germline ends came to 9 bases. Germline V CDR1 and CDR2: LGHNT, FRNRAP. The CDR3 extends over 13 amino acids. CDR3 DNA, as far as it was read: TGTGCTAGTGGTTTGACCGGGACATACGAG. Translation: CASGLTGTYE. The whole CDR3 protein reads CASGLTGTYEQYF.

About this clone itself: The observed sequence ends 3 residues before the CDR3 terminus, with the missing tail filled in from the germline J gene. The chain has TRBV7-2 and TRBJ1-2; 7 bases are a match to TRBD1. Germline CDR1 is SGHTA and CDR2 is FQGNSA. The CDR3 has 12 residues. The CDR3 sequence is CASSWTGGSYTF. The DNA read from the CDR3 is TGTGCCAGCAGCTGGACAGGCGGGAGC.

The sequenced CDR3 bases are TGTGCCAGCACCCCGCTCGGACAGGGTTGGGAG. It yields the protein CASTPLGQGWE. The full CDR3 protein reads CASTPLGQGWELFF. The chain carries TRBV6-2 or TRBV6-3 and TRBJ2-2, with 8 bases that match TRBD1. The observed sequence ends 3 residues before the CDR3 terminus, with the missing tail filled in from the germline J gene. The germline V gene has CDR1 MNHEY and CDR2 SVGEGT. The length of the CDR3 is 14 residues. The junction had 10 bases not matched to a gene; V was cut back by 7 bases and J by 9 bases.

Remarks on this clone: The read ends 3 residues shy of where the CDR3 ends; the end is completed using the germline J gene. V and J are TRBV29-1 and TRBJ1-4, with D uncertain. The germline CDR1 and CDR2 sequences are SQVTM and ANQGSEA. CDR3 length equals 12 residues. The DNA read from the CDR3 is TGCAGCGTTGGTGGATCACAGAGGGAA. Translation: CSVGGSQRE. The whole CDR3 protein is CSVGGSQRELFF.